This paragraph covers one T cell receptor beta chain sequence. This entry belongs to a study of blood T cell repertoires in COVID-19. Using immunoSEQ multiplex PCR, the repertoire was profiled, and TCRdb retains in-frame clones only, with some absent. The repertoire holds over 60,000 clones, with roughly 89% as singletons. This CDR3 is 12 amino acids long. Germline V CDR1 and CDR2: SNHLY, FYNNEI. Trimming removed 7 bases at V and 4 bases at J, with 11 bases between. V is TRBV2 and J is TRBJ2-7, with unresolved D. The source material was peripheral blood. This clonotype was sampled from a woman aged 45-59 years with active COVID-19. CDR3 sequence (DNA): TGTGCCAGCACCCTGAGGTTTTACGAGCAGTACTTC. It is translated as CASTLRFYEQYF.